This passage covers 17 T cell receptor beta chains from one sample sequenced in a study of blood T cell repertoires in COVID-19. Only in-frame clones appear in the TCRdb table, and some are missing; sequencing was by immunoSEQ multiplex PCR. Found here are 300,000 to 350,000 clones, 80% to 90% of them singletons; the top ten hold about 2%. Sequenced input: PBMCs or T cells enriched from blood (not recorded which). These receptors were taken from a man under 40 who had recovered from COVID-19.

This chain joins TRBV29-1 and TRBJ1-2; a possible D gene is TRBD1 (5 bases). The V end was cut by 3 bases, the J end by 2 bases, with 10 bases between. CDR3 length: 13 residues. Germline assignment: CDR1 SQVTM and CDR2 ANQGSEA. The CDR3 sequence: CSVELQENYGYTF. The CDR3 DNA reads TGCAGCGTTGAGCTACAGGAGAACTATGGCTACACCTTC.

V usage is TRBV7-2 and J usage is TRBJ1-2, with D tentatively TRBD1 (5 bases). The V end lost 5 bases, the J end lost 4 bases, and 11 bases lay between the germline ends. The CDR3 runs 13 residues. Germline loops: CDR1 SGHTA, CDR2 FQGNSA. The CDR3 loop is CASSEGLGYGYTF. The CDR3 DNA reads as TGTGCCAGCAGCGAGGGACTCGGCTATGGCTACACCTTC.

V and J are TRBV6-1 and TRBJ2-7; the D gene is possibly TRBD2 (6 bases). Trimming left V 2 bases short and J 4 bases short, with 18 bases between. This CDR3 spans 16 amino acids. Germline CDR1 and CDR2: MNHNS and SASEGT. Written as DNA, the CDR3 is TGTGCCAGCAGTGAAACCGTGGGGGGAACTCAGTACGAGCAGTACTTC. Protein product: CASSETVGGTQYEQYF.

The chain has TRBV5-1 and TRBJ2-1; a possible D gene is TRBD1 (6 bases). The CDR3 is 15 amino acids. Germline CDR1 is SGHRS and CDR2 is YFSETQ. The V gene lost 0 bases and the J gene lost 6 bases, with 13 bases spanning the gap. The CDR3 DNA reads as TGCGCCAGCAGCTTGGGGTCTAAAGGGGGCAATGAGCAGTTCTTC. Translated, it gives CASSLGSKGGNEQFF.

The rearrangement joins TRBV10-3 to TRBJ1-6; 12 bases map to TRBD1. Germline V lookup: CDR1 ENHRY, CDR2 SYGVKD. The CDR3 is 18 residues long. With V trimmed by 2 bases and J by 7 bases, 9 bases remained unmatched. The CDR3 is CAISESSGTGGSNSPLHF. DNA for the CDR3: TGTGCCATCAGTGAGAGTTCGGGGACAGGGGGCTCAAATTCACCCCTCCACTTT.

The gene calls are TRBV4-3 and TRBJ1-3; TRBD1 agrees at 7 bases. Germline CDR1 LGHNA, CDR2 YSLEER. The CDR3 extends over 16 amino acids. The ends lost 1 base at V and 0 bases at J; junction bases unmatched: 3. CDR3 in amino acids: CASSQGRTGSGNTIYF. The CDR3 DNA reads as TGCGCCAGCAGCCAAGGTCGGACAGGCTCTGGAAACACCATATATTTT.

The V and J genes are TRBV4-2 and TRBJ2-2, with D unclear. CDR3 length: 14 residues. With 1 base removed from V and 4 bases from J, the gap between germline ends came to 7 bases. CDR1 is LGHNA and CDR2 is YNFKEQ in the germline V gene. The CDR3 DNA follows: TGTGCCAGCAGCCAAGCGGAGTTCACCGGGGAGCTGTTTTTT. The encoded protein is CASSQAEFTGELFF.

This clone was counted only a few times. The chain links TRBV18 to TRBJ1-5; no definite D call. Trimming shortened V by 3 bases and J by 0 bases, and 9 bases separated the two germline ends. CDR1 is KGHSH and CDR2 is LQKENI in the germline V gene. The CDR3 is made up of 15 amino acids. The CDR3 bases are TGTGCCAGCTCACCGGGAGGGAATAGCAATCAGCCCCAGCATTTT. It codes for CASSPGGNSNQPQHF. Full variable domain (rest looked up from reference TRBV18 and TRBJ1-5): NAGVMQNPRHLVRRRGQEARLRCSPMKGHSHVYWYRQLPEEGLKFMVYLQKENIIDESGMPKERFSAEFPKEGPSILRIQQVVRGDSAAYFCASSPGGNSNQPQHFGDGTRLSIL.

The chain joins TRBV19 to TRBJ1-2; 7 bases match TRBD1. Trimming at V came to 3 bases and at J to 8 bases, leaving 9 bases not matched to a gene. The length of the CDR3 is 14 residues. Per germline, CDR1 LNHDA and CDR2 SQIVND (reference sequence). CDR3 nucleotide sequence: TGTGCCAGTAGTATTGGTAGGGGGCTACGAGGCTACACCTTC. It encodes CASSIGRGLRGYTF.

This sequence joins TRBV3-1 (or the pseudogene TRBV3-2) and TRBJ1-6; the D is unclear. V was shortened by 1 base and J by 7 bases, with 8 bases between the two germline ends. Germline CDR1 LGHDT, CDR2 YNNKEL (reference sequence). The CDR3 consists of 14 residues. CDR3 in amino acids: CASSQALENSPLHF. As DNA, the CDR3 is TGTGCCAGCAGCCAAGCACTTGAAAATTCACCCCTCCACTTT.

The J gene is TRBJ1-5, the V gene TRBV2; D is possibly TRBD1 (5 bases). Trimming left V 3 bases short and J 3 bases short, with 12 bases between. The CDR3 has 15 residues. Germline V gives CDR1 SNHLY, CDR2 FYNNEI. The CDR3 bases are TGTGCCAGCAGTGAGCAAGGGGATCCCAATCAGCCCCAGCATTTT. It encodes CASSEQGDPNQPQHF. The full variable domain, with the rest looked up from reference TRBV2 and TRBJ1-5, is EPEVTQTPSHQVTQMGQEVILRCVPISNHLYFYWYRQILGQKVEFLVSFYNNEISEKSEIFDDQFSVERPDGSNFTLKIRSTKLEDSAMYFCASSEQGDPNQPQHFGDGTRLSIL.

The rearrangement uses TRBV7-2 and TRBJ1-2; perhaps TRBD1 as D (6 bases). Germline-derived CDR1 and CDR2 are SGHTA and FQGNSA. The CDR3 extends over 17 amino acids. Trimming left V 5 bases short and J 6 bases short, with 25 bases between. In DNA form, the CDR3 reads TGTGCCAGCAGCCCCCCCCTGTTAGCGGGGGGCGCGAATGGCTACACCTTC. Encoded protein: CASSPPLLAGGANGYTF.

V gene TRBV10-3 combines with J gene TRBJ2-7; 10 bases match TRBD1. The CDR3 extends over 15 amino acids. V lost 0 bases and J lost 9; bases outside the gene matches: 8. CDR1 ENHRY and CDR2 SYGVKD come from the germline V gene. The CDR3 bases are TGTGCCATCAGTGAGTCCGGGACAGGGGCTCTTGGGCAGTACTTC. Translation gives CAISESGTGALGQYF.

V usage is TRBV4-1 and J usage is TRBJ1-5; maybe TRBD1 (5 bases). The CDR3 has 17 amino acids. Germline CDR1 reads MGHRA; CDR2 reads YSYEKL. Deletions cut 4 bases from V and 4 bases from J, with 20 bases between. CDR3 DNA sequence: TGCGCCAGCAGCCCCGGGGGAAACCGGGACCGAAATCAGCCCCAGCATTTT. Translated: CASSPGGNRDRNQPQHF.

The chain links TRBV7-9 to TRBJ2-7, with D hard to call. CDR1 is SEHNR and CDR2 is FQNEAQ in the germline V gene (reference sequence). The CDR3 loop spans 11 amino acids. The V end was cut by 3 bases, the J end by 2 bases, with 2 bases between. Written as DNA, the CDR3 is TGTGCCAGCAGCTTTACCTACGAGCAGTACTTC. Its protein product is CASSFTYEQYF.

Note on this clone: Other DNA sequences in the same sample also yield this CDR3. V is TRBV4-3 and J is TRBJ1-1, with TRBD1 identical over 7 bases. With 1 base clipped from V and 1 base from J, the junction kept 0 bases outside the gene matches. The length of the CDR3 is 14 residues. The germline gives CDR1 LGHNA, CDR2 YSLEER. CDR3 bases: TGCGCCAGCAGCCAAGGACAGGGGAACACTGAAGCTTTCTTT. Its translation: CASSQGQGNTEAFF.

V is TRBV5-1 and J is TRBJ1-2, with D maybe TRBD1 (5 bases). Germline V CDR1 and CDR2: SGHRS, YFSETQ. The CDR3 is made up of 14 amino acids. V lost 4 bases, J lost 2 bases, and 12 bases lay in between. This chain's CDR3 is CASSQGGPNYGYTF. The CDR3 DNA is TGCGCCAGCAGCCAGGGAGGGCCCAACTATGGCTACACCTTC.